This TCR beta chain was captured by sequencing in a study of T cell responses to AZD1222 COVID-19 vaccine. On this clone itself: Its antigen is not known.

TCRdb's table, derived via immunoSEQ multiplex PCR, lists solely in-frame clones and lacks some. The sample shows about 180,000 clones, around 90% of them seen only once. General study results and limits: The donor group comprised mostly white British people and more females; the analysis possibly underestimated clonal diversity. Seropositive at baseline were only 5 or 6 AZD1222 recipients. Regions left unmutated in variants are reportedly the target of nearly half of spike-specific TCRs. No day 14 peak samples; only post-peak repertoires were characterized.

CDR1 and CDR2 from the germline V gene are KGHSH and LQKENI. The CDR3 is 13 residues long. Trimming shortened V by 6 bases and J by 2 bases, and 11 bases separated the two germline ends. The chain carries TRBV18 and TRBJ2-7, with D unclear. This clonotype was obtained from an adult in good health. This material consisted of peripheral blood, taken on day 0 of AZD1222 vaccination. Written as DNA, the CDR3 is TGTGCCAGCTCGAAGACGCAAACCTACGAGCAGTACTTC. Translated, it gives CASSKTQTYEQYF. Drawing the rest from reference TRBV18 and TRBJ2-7, the complete variable domain is NAGVMQNPRHLVRRRGQEARLRCSPMKGHSHVYWYRQLPEEGLKFMVYLQKENIIDESGMPKERFSAEFPKEGPSILRIQQVVRGDSAAYFCASSKTQTYEQYFGPGTRLTVT.